A selection of T cell receptor beta chains follows, all from one sample in a study of shared clonotypes between healthy human individuals. TCRdb's table, derived via immunoSEQ multiplex PCR, lists solely in-frame clones and lacks some. The sample shows millions of clones, 93% of them seen only once. The source material was naive CD4+ T cells from PBMCs. The receptor source for this set is a man younger than 30 in good health. Some clones in this sample may be carry-over from other donors' samples. Each CDR3 is given with its conserved first and last residue.

J gene,V gene,CDR3 protein
TRBJ1-1,TRBV7-2,CASSLVGQALNTEAFF
TRBJ1-4,TRBV19,CASRRSSPTNEKLFF
TRBJ2-7,TRBV10-3,CAISRTSGSLYEQYF
TRBJ2-6,TRBV7-2,CASSLVAAGGANVLTF
TRBJ2-1,TRBV28,CASSSPPGLHHNEQFF
TRBJ2-5,TRBV29-1,CSVSGTARETQYF
TRBJ2-1,TRBV11-2,CASSPGAHNEQFF
TRBJ2-7,TRBV6-5,CASSYSNVKDEQYF
TRBJ1-4,TRBV15,CATSRGSRGGWEKLFF
TRBJ2-2,TRBV5-6,CASSFFGTGPTGELFF
TRBJ1-1,TRBV2,CASSKPGETEAFF
TRBJ2-1,TRBV7-6,CASSLAGAYNEQFF
TRBJ1-1,TRBV7-2,CASSHPRGQGNTEAFF
TRBJ2-1,TRBV2,CASRAASRDRDEQFF
TRBJ2-5,TRBV5-1,CASSLGQGVKTQYF
TRBJ1-4,TRBV18,CASSPLTFSAGDEKLFF
TRBJ2-2,TRBV7-9,CASSRRGIAETGELFF
TRBJ2-6,TRBV4-1,CASSQAPGTIVSGANVLTF
TRBJ2-1,TRBV27,CASSPPSRAYYNEQFF
TRBJ2-7,TRBV27,CASSVQGWYYEQYF
TRBJ2-3,TRBV7-2,CASSFWGTDTQYF
TRBJ1-1,TRBV7-9,CASSLGPWNTEAFF
TRBJ2-7,TRBV7-2,CASSLILAGVSHEQYF
TRBJ1-1,TRBV7-8,CASSANMNTEAFF
TRBJ2-1,TRBV7-9,CASSSRLAEYYNEQFF
TRBJ2-3,TRBV6-8,CASRGTGTDTQYF